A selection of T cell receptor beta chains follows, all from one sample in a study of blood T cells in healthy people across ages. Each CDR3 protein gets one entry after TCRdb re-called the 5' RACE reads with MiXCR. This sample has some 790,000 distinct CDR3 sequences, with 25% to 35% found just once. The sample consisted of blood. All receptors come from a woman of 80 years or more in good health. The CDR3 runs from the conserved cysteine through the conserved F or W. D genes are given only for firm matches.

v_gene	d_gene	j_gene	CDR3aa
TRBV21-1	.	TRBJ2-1	CASSRGTGVIRYNEQFF
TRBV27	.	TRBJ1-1	CASSTGMNTEAFF
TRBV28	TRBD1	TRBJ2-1	CASSLVGGQGQRKQFF
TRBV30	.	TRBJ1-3	CAWSPIRGNTIYF
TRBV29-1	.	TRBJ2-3	CSVAPTGWGTDTQYF
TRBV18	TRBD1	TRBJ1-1	CASSRVRTGEGVNTEAFF
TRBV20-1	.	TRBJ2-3	CSARDSEQIEDTQYF
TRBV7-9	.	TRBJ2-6	CASSLVWHRESSGANVLTF
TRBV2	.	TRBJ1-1	CASSPSTMNTEAFF
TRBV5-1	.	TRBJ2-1	CASSLPGPQFF
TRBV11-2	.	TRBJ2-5	CASSNSGARETQYF
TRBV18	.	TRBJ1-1	CASSPWGSDTEAFF
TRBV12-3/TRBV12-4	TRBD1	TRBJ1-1	CASSLGTGGTTEAFF
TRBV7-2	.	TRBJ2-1	CANSPRSRGVQFF
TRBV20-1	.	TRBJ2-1	CSARDLKGNYNEQFF
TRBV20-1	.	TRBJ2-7	CSARSGHSYEQYF
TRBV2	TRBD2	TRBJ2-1	CASTVAGEKFNEQFF
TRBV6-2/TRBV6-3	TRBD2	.	CASTLTGLAFSETQYF
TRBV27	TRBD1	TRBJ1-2	CASSRRQGNGYTF
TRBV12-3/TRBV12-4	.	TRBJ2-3	CASRLSLVADAQYF
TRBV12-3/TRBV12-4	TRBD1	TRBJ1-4	CASSEQGRKTNEKLFF
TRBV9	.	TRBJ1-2	CASSVEGFLDGYTF
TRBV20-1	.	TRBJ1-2	CSAVRESSYGYTF
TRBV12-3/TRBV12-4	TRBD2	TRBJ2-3	CASSLRASGGDTQYF
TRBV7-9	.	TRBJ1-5	CASNRGENRPQHF
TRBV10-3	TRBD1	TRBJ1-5	CAISDRQGNSQPQHF
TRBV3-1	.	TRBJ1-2	CASSQRGRFYGYTF
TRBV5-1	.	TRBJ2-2	CASSLVAGNTGERFF
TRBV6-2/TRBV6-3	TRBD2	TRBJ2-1	CASSLLQREGRVYNEQFF
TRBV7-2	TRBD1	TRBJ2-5	CASSKQGHQETQYF
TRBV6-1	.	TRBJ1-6	CASSESGRDPLHF
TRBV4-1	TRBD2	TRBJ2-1	CASSQGGSGGGYNEQFF
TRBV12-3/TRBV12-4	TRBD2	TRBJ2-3	CASSKLSGGASIDTQYF
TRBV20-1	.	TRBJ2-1	CSARHTYNEQFF
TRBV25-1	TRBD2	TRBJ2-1	CASSGVAGPYNEQFF
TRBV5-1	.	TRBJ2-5	CASSSYGGETQYF
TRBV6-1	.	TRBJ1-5	CASSEPGRAQPQHF
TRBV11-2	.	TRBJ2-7	CAGSLIRGPYNEQYF
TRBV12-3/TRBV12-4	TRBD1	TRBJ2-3	CASSPIGTVADTQYF
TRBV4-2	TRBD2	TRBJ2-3	CASSSRKRGVDTQYF
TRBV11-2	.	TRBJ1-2	CASSLNDNYGYTF
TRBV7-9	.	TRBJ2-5	CASTSSRESRGTQYF
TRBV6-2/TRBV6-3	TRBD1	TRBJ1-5	CASRDPGQFAPQHF
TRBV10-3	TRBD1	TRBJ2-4	CAISDRASKNIQYF
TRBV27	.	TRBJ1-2	CASSSSRVFGGYTF
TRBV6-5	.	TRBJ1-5	CASRPQGGQGQPQHF
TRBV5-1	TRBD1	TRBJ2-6	CASSGGTGSHPTYSGANVLTF
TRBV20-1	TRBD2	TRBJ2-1	CSARVQREYNEQFF
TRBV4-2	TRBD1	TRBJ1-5	CASSQDRGTQPQHF
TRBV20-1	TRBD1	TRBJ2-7	CSAASGTGPYEQYF
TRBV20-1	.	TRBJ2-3	CSARVHRETDTQYF
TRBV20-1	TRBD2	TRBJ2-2	CSARTSGYTGELFF